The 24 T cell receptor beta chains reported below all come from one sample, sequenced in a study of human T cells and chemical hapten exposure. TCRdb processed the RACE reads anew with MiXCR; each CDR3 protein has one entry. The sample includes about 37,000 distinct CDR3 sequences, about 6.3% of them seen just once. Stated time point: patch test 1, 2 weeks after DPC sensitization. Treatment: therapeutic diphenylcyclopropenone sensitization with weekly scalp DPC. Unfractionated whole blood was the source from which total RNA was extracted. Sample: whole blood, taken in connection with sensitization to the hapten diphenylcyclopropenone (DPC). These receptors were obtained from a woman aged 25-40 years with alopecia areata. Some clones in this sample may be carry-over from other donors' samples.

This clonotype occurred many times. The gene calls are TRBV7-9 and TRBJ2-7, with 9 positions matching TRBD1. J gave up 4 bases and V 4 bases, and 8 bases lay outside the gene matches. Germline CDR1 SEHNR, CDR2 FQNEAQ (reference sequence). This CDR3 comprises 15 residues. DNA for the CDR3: TGTGCCAGCAGCTCCGGGACAGGGCCTTCTTACGAGCAGTACTTC. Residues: CASSSGTGPSYEQYF.

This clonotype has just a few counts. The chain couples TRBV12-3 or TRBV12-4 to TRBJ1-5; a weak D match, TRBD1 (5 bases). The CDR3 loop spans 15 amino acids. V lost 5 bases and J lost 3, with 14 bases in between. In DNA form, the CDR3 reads TGTGCCAGCAGTCCACCCGACAGTCCCAATCAGCCCCAGCATTTT. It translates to CASSPPDSPNQPQHF.

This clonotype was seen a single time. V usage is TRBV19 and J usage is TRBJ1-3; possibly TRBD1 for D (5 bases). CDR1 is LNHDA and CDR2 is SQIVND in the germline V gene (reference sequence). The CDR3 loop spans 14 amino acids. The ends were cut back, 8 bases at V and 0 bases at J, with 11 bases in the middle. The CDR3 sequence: CASQGPLSGNTIYF. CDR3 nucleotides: TGTGCCAGTCAGGGTCCGCTCTCTGGAAACACCATATATTTT.

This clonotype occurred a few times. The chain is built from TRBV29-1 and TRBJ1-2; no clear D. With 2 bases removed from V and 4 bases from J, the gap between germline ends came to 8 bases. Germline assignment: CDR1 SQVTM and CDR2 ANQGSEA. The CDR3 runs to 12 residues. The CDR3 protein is CSVEKSGYGYTF. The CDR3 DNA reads TGCAGCGTTGAAAAGAGCGGCTATGGCTACACCTTC.

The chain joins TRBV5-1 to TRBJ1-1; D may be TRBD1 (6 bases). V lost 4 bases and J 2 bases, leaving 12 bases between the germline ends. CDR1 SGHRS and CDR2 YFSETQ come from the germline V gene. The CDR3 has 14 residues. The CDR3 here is CASSPLQGNTEAFF. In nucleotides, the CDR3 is TGCGCCAGCAGCCCACTACAGGGAAACACTGAAGCTTTCTTT. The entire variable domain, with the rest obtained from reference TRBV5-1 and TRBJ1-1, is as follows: KAGVTQTPRYLIKTRGQQVTLSCSPISGHRSVSWYQQTPGQGLQFLFEYFSETQRNKGNFPGRFSGRQFSNSRSEMNVSTLELGDSALYLCASSPLQGNTEAFFGQGTRLTVV.

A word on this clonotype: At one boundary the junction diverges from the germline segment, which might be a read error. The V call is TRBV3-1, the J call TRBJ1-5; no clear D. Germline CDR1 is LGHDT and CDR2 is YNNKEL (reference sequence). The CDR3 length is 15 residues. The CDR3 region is CESSQAGDRNKPQHF. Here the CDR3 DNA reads TGTGAAAGCAGCCAAGCCGGGGATAGAAATAAGCCACAGCATTTT.

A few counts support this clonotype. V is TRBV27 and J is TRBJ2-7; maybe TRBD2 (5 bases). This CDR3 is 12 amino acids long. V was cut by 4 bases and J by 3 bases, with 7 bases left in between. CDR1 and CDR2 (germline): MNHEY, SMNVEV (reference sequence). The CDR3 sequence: CASSSGNYEQYF. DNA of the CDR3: TGTGCCAGCAGTTCCGGGAACTACGAGCAGTACTTC.

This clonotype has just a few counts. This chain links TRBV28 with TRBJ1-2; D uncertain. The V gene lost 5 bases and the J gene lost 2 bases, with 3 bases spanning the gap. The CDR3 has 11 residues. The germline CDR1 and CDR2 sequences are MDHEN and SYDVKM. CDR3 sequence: CASSKNYGYTF. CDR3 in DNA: TGTGCCAGCAGTAAGAACTATGGCTACACCTTC.

CDR3 residues: CASSFGTWTNEKLFF. The CDR3, as DNA: TGTGCCAGCAGCTTCGGGACTTGGACTAATGAAAAACTGTTTTTT. The V and J genes are TRBV7-8 and TRBJ1-4, with D perhaps matching TRBD1 (5 bases). Germline V gene lookup returns CDR1 SGHVS and CDR2 FQNEAQ. The CDR3 is 15 residues long. V was trimmed by 3 bases and J by 2 bases, leaving 10 bases between them. Supplemented by reference TRBV7-8 and TRBJ1-4, the full variable domain reads GAGVSQSPRYKVAKRGQDVALRCDPISGHVSLFWYQQALGQGPEFLTYFQNEAQLDKSGLPSDRFFAERPEGSVSTLKIQRTQQEDSAVYLCASSFGTWTNEKLFFGSGTQLSVL.

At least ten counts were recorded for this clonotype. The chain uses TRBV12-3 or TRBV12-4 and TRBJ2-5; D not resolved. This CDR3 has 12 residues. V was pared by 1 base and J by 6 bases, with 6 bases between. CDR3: CASSLGQQTQYF. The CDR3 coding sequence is TGTGCCAGCAGTTTAGGTCAACAGACCCAGTACTTC.

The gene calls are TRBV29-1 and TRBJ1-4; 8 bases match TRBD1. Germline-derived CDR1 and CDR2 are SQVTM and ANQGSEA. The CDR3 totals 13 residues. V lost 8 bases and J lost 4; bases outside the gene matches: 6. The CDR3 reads CSFLQGDNEKLFF. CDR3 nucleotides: TGCAGCTTTTTACAGGGGGATAATGAAAAACTGTTTTTT.

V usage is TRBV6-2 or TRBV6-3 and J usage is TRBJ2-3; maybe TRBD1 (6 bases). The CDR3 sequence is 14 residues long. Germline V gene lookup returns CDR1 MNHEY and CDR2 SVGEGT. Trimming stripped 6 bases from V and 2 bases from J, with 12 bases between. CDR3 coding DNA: TGTGCCAGCAGGCGACAGGAGATCACAGATACGCAGTATTTT. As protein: CASRRQEITDTQYF.

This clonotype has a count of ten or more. CDR3: CASSYSTSAYEQYF. CDR3 coding DNA: TGTGCCAGCAGTTACTCGACTAGCGCCTACGAGCAGTACTTC. The rearrangement links TRBV6-2 or TRBV6-3 to TRBJ2-7; 8 positions match TRBD2. The CDR3 is 14 amino acids. CDR1 and CDR2 (germline): MNHEY, SVGEGT. V was clipped by 0 bases and J by 2 bases; unmatched bases: 0.

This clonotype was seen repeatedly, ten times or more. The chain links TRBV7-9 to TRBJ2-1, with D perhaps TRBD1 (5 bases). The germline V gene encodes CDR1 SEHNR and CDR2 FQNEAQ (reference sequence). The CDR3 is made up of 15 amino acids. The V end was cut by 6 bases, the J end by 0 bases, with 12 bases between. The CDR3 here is CASRTTGRSYNEQFF. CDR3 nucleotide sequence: TGTGCCAGCAGGACAACAGGACGCTCCTACAATGAGCAGTTCTTC.

The DNA of the CDR3 is TGTGCCAGCAGCTTGCAAAGGGGCGAAGCTTTCTTT. This encodes CASSLQRGEAFF. The gene calls are TRBV5-4 and TRBJ1-1, with D possibly TRBD1 on 5 matching bases. V was clipped by 1 base and J by 8 bases, with 9 bases between them. This CDR3 has 12 amino acids. The germline V gene encodes CDR1 SGHNT and CDR2 YYREEE (reference sequence).

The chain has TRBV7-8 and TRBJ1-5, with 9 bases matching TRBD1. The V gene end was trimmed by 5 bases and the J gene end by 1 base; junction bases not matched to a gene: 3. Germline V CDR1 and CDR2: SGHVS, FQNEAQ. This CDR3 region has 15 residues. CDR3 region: CASSRGQGSNQPQHF. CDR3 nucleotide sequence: TGTGCCAGCAGCCGAGGACAGGGGAGCAATCAGCCCCAGCATTTT. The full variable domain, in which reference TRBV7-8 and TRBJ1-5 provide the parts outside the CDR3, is GAGVSQSPRYKVAKRGQDVALRCDPISGHVSLFWYQQALGQGPEFLTYFQNEAQLDKSGLPSDRFFAERPEGSVSTLKIQRTQQEDSAVYLCASSRGQGSNQPQHFGDGTRLSIL.

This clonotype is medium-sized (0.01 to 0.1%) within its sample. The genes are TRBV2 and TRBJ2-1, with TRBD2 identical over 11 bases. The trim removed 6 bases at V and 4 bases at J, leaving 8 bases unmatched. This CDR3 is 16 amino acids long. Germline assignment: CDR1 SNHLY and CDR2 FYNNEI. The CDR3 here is CASSLASGGYYNEQFF. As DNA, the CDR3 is TGTGCCAGCAGCCTGGCTAGCGGGGGGTATTACAATGAGCAGTTCTTC.

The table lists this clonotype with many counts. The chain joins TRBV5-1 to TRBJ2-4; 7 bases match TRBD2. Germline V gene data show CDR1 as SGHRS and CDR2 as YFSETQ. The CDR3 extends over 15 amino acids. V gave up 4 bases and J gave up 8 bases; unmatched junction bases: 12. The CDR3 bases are TGCGCCAGCAGCCCCAGGACTCACGCGGGGGACATTCAGTACTTC. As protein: CASSPRTHAGDIQYF.

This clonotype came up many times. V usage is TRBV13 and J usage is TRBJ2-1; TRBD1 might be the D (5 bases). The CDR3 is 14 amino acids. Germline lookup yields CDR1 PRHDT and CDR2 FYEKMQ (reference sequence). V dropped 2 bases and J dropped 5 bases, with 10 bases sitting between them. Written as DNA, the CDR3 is TGTGCCAGCAGCTTAAACAGGCTTAACAATGAGCAGTTCTTC. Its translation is CASSLNRLNNEQFF.

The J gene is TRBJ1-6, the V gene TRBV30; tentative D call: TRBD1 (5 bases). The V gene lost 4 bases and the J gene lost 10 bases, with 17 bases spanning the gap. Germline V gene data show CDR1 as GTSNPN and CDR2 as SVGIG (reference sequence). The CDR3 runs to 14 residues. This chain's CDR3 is CAWTLRDYQSPLHF. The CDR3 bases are TGTGCCTGGACCTTAAGGGACTACCAGTCACCCCTCCACTTT.

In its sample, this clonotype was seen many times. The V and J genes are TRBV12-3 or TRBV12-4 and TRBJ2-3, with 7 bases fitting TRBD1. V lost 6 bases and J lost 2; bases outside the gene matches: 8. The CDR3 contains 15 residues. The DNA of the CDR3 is TGTGCCAGCAGCAGGACAGGTTCCACCACAGATACGCAGTATTTT. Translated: CASSRTGSTTDTQYF.

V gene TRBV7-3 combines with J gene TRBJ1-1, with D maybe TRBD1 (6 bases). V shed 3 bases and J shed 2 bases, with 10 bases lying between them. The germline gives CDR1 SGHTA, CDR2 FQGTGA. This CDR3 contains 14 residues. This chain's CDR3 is CASSLAGDNTEAFF. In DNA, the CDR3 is TGTGCCAGCAGCTTGGCAGGGGATAACACTGAAGCTTTCTTT.

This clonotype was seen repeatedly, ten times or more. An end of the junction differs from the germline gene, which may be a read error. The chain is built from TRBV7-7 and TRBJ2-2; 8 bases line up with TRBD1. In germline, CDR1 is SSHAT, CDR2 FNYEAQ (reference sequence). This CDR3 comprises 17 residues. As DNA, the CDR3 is TGTGCTAGCAGCTTCCCCCCGGGACAGGCGAACACCGGGGAGCTGTTTTTT. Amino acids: CASSFPPGQANTGELFF. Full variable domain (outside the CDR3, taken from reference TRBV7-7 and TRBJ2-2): GAGVSQSPRYKVTKRGQDVTLRCDPISSHATLYWYQQALGQGPEFLTYFNYEAQPDKSGLPSDRFSAERPEGSISTLTIQRTEQRDSAMYRCASSFPPGQANTGELFFGEGSRLTVL.

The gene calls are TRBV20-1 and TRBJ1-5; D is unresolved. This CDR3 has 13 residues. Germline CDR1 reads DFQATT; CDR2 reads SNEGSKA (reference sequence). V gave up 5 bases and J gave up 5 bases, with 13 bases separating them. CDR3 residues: CSAGKNQDQPQHF. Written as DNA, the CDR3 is TGCAGTGCTGGGAAAAACCAGGATCAGCCCCAGCATTTT.